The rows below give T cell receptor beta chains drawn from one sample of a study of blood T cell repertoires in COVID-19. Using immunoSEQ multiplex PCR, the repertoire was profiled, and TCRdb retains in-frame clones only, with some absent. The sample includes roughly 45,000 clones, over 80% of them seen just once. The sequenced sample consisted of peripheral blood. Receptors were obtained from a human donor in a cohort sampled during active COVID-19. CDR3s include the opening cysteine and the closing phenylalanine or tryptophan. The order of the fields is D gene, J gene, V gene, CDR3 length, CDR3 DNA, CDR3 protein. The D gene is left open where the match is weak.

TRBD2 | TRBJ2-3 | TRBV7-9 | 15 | TGTGCCAGCAGCTTTCTAGCGGGGACCACAGATACGCAGTATTTT | CASSFLAGTTDTQYF
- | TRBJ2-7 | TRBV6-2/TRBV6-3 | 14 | TGTGCCAGCAGTTCCCATTCAGTCTCCTACGAGCAGTACTTC | CASSSHSVSYEQYF
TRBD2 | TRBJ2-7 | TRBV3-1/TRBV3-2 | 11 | TGTGCCAGCGCCCTGGGAGGGGAGCAGTACTTC | CASALGGEQYF
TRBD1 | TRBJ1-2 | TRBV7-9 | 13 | TGTGCCAGCAGCTTCACAGGGGAGGACGGCTACACCTTC | CASSFTGEDGYTF
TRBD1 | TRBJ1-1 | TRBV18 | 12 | TGTGCCAGCGGCATACAGGGGGCTGAAGCTTTCTTT | CASGIQGAEAFF
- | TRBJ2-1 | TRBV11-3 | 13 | TGTGCCAGCAGCTTAGTAAGTATGGCAGAGCAGTTCTTC | CASSLVSMAEQFF
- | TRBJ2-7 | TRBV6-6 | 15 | TGTGCCAGCAGTTACTCTGGCAGAGGGAACTACGAGCAGTACTTC | CASSYSGRGNYEQYF
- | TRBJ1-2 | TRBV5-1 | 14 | TGCGCCAGCAGCTTGGATCCAGGGCCCTATGGCTACACCTTC | CASSLDPGPYGYTF
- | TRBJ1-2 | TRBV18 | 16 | TGTGCCAGCTCACCTAGTCTTTGGGCCTTTGGGTCAGGCTACACCTTC | CASSPSLWAFGSGYTF
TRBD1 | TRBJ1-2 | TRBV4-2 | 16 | TGTGCCAGCAGCCCTACCCCGGGACAGGGGAACTATGGCTACACCTTC | CASSPTPGQGNYGYTF
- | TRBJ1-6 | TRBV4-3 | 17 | TGCGCCAGCAGCCAAGAGCCGGGCCCGGGGAATAATTCACCCCTCCACTTT | CASSQEPGPGNNSPLHF
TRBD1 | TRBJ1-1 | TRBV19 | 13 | TGTGCCAGTAGTCACGACAGGGGGCGCGAAGCTTTCTTT | CASSHDRGREAFF
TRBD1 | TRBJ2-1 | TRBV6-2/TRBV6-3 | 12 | TGTGCCAGCAGTGGCTCAGACAGGGATACGTTCTTC | CASSGSDRDTFF